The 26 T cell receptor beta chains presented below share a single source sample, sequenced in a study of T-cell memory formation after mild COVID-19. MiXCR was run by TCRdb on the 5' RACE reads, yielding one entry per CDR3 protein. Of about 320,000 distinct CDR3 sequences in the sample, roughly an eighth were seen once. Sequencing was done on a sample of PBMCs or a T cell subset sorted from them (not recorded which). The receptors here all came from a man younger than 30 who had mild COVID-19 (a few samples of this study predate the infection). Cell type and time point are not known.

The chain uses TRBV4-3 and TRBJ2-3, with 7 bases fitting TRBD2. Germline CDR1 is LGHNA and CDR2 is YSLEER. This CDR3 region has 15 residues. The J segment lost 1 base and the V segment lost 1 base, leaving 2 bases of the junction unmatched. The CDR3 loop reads CASSQVSGGTDTQYF. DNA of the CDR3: TGCGCCAGCAGCCAAGTAAGCGGGGGCACAGATACGCAGTATTTT.

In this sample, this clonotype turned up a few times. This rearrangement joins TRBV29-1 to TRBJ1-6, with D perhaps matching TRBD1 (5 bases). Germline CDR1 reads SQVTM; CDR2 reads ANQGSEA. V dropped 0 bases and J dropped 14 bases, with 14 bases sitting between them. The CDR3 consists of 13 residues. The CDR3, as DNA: TGCAGCGTTGAAGATGGGGCAACAGCAGCCCTCCACTTT. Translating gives CSVEDGATAALHF.

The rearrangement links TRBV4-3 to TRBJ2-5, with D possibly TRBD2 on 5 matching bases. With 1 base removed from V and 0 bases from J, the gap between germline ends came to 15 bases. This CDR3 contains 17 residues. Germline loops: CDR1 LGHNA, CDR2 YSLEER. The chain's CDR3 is CASSQVAKRRYQETQYF. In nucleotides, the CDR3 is TGCGCCAGCAGCCAAGTGGCGAAACGGAGGTACCAAGAGACCCAGTACTTC.

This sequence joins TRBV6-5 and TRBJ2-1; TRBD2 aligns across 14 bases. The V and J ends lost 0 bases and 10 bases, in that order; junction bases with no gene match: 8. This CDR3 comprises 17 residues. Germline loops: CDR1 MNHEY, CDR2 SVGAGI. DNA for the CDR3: TGTGCCAGCAGTTACTCGTCGACTAGCGGGGGGGCATGGGAGCAGTTCTTC. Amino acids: CASSYSSTSGGAWEQFF.

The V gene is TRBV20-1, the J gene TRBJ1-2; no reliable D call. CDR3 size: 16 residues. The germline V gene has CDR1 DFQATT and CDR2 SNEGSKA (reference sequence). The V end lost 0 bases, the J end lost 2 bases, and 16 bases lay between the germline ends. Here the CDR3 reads CSARDPAGWGNYGYTF. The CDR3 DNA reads TGCAGTGCTAGAGACCCTGCGGGATGGGGAAACTATGGCTACACCTTC.

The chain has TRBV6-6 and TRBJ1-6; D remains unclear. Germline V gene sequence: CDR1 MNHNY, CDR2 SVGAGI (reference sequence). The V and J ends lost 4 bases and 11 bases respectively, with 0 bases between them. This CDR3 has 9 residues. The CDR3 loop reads CASSSPLHF. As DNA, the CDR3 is TGTGCCAGCAGTTCACCCCTCCACTTT.

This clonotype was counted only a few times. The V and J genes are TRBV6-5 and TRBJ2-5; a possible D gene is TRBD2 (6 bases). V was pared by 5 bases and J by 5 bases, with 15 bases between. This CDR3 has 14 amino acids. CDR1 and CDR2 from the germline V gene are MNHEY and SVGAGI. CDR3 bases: TGTGCCAGCAGTAGGACTACACACCCTGAGACCCAGTACTTC. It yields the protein CASSRTTHPETQYF.

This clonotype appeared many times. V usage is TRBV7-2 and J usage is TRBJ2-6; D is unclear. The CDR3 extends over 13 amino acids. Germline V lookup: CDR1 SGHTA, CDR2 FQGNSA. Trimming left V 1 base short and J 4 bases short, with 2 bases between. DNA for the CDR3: TGTGCCAGCAGCTTAGAAGGGGCCAACGTCCTGACTTTC. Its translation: CASSLEGANVLTF.

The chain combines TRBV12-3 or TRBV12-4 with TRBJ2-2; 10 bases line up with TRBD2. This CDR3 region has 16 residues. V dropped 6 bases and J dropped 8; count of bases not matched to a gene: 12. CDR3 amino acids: CASSPNGLAVGGELFF. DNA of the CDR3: TGTGCCAGCAGCCCTAATGGACTAGCGGTAGGGGGGGAGCTGTTTTTT.

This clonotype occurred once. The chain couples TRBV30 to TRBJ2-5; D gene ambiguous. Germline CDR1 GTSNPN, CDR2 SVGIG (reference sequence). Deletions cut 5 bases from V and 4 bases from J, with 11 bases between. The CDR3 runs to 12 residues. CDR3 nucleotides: TGTGCCTGGGGGTCCTCCGGAGAGACCCAGTACTTC. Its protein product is CAWGSSGETQYF.

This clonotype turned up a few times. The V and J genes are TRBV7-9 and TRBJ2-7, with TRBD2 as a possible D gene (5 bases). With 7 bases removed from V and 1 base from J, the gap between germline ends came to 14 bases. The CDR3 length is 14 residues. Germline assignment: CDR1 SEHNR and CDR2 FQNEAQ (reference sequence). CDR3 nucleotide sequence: TGTGCCAGCAACCCAACGGGGTCGTCCTACGAGCAGTACTTC. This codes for CASNPTGSSYEQYF.

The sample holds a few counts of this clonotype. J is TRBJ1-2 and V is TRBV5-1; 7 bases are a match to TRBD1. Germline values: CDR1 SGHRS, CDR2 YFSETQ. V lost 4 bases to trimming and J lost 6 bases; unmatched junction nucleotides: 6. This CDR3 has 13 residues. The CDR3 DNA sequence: TGCGCCAGCAGCGTGACAGGGTATAATGGCTACACCTTC. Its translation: CASSVTGYNGYTF. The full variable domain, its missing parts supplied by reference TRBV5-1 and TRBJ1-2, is KAGVTQTPRYLIKTRGQQVTLSCSPISGHRSVSWYQQTPGQGLQFLFEYFSETQRNKGNFPGRFSGRQFSNSRSEMNVSTLELGDSALYLCASSVTGYNGYTFGSGTRLTVV.

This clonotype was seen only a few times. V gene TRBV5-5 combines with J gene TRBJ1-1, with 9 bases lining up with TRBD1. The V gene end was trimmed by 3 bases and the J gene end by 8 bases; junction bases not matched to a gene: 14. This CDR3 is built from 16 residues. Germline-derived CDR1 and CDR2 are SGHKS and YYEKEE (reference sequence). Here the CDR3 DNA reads TGTGCCAGCAGCTCCTACCCTGAAGGGACAGGGACAGAAGCTTTCTTT. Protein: CASSSYPEGTGTEAFF.

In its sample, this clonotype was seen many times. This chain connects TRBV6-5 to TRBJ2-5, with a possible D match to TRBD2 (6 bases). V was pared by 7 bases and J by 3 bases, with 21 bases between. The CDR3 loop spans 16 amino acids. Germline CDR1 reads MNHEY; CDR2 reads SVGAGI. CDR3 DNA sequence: TGTGCCAGCACCCCGGAGGTGACGGGGGAGGAAGAGACCCAGTACTTC. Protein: CASTPEVTGEEETQYF.

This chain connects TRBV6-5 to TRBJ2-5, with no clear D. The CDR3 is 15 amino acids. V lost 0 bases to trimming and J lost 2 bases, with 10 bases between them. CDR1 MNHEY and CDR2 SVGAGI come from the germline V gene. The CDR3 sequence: CASSYSSPFQETQYF. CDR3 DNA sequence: TGTGCCAGCAGTTACTCGAGTCCCTTTCAAGAGACCCAGTACTTC.

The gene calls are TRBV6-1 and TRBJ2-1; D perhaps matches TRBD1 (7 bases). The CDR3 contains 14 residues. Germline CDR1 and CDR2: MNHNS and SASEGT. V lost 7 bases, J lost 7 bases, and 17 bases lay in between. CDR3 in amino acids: CASKAGTVGNEQFF. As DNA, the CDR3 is TGTGCCAGCAAGGCGGGGACAGTGGGGAATGAGCAGTTCTTC.

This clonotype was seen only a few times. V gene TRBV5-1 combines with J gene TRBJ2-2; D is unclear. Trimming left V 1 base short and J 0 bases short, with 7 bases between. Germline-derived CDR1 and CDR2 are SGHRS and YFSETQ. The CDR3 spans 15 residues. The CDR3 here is CASSLSTANTGELFF. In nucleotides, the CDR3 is TGCGCCAGCAGCTTGTCAACCGCGAACACCGGGGAGCTGTTTTTT. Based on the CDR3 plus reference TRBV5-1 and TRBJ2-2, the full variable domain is KAGVTQTPRYLIKTRGQQVTLSCSPISGHRSVSWYQQTPGQGLQFLFEYFSETQRNKGNFPGRFSGRQFSNSRSEMNVSTLELGDSALYLCASSLSTANTGELFFGEGSRLTVL.

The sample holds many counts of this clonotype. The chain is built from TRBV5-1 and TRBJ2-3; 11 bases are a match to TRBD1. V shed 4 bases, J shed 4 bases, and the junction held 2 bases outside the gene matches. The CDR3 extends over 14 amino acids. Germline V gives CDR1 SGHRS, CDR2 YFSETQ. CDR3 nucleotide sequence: TGCGCCAGCAGCCCGGGACAGGGGGCAGATACGCAGTATTTT. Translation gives CASSPGQGADTQYF.

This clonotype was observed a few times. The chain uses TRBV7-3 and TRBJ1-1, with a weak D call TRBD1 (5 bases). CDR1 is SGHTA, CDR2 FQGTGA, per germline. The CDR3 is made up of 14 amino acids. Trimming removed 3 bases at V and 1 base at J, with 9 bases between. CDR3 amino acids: CASSLGLKNTEAFF. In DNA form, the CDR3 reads TGTGCCAGCAGCTTGGGACTGAAGAACACTGAAGCTTTCTTT.

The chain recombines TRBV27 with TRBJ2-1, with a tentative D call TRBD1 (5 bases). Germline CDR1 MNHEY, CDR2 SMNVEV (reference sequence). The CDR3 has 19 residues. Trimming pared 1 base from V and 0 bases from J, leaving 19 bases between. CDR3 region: CASSLLVRWGASSYNEQFF. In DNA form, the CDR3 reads TGTGCCAGCAGTTTATTAGTTAGGTGGGGCGCGAGCTCCTACAATGAGCAGTTCTTC.

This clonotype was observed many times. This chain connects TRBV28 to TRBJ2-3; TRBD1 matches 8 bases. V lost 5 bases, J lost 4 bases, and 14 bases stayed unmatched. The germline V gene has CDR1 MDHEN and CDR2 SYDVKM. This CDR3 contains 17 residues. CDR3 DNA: TGTGCCAGCAGTAAGCGACAGGGGACATCCGTCGCAGATACGCAGTATTTT. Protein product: CASSKRQGTSVADTQYF.

The chain's CDR3 is CASSRSGTGNSPLHF. The DNA for the CDR3 is TGTGCCAGCAGCCGTTCCGGGACAGGGAATTCACCCCTCCACTTT. The chain employs TRBV28 and TRBJ1-6, with 9 nucleotides matching TRBD1. The CDR3 consists of 15 residues. CDR1 MDHEN and CDR2 SYDVKM come from the germline V gene. V was clipped by 6 bases and J by 7 bases; unmatched bases: 7.

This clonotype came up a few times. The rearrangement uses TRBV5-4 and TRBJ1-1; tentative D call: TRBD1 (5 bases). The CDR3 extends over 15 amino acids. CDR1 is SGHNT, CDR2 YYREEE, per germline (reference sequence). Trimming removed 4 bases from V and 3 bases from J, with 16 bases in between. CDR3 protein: CASSQAGAGYTEAFF. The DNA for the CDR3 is TGTGCCAGCAGCCAGGCAGGTGCAGGGTACACTGAAGCTTTCTTT.

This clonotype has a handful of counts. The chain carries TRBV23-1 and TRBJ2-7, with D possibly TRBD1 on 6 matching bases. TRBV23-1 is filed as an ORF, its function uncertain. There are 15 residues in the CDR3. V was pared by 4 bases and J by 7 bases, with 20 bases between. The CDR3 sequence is CASSLVDRSTREQYV. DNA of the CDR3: TGCGCCAGCAGTCTAGTTGACAGGTCCACGAGGGAGCAGTACGTC.

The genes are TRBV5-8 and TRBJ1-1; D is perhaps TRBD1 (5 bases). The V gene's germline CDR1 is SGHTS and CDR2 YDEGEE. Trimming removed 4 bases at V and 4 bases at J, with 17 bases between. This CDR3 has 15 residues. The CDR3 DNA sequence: TGTGCCAGCAGCCTACAGGCCGGATTGATCACTGAAGCTTTCTTT. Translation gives CASSLQAGLITEAFF.

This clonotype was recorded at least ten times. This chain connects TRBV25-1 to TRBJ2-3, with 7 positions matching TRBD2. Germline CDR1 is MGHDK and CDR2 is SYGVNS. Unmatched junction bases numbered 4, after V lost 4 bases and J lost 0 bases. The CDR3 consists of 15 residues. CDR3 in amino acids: CASSAGGLSTDTQYF. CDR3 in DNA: TGTGCCAGCAGTGCGGGGGGACTAAGCACAGATACGCAGTATTTT.